The clone carrying this T cell receptor beta chain has a single count. In the original workflow: How many nucleated cells were present was estimated from reference gene primer amplification. Clones were sequenced by immunoSEQ multiplex PCR, and TCRdb holds only the in-frame ones, with some missing. V and J calls and clone size are given by that table; D and trimming were obtained from the DNA. The table has 200,000 to 250,000 clones, roughly 90% seen once. This CDR3 is 14 amino acids long. Germline assignment: CDR1 LGHNA and CDR2 YSLEER. Trimming removed 4 bases from V and 5 bases from J; junction bases left unmatched: 4. This entry comes from a study of blood T cell repertoires in COVID-19. About the study: Sites across the United States, Italy and Spain contributed samples from acute and convalescent COVID-19. Sample material is recorded as cDNA or gDNA derived from T cells, B-cell-depleted T cells, or PBMCs.

During active infection, Seattle patients enrolled and were then monitored through disease. The clonotype originates from a man aged 55 to 70 with COVID-19, enrolled during active disease. The chain couples TRBV4-3 to TRBJ2-2, with TRBD2 matching over 7 bases. Sequencing was carried out using peripheral blood. The chain's CDR3 is CASSPTRGTGELFF. The DNA of the CDR3 is TGCGCCAGCAGCCCGACGCGGGGGACCGGGGAGCTGTTTTTT.